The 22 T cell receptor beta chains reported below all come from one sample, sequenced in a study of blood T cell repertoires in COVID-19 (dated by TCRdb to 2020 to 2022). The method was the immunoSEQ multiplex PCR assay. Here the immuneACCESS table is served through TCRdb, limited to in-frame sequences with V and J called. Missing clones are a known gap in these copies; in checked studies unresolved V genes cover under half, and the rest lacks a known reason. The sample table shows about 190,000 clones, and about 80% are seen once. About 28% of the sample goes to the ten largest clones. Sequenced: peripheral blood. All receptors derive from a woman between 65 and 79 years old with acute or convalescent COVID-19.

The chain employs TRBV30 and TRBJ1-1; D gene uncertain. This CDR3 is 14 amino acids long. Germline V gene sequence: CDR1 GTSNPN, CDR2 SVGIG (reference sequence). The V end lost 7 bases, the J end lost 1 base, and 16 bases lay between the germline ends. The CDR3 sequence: CALKFPGRNTEAFF. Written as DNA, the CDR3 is TGTGCCTTAAAGTTTCCGGGGAGGAACACTGAAGCTTTCTTT.

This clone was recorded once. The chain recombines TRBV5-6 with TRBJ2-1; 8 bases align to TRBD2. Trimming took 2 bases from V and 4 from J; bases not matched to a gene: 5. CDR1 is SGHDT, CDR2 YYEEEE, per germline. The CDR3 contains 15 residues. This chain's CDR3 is CASSFGRGIYNEQFF. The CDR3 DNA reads TGTGCCAGCAGCTTCGGGAGGGGAATATACAATGAGCAGTTCTTC. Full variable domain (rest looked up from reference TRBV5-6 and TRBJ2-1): DAGVTQSPTHLIKTRGQQVTLRCSPKSGHDTVSWYQQALGQGPQFIFQYYEEEERQRGNFPDRFSGHQFPNYSSELNVNALLLGDSALYLCASSFGRGIYNEQFFGPGTRLTVL.

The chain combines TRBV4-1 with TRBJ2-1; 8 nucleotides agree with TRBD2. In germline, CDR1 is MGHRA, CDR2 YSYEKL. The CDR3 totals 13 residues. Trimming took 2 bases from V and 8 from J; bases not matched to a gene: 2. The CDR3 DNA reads TGCGCCAGCAGCCAAACAGCGGGAGATGAGCAGTTCTTC. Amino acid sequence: CASSQTAGDEQFF.

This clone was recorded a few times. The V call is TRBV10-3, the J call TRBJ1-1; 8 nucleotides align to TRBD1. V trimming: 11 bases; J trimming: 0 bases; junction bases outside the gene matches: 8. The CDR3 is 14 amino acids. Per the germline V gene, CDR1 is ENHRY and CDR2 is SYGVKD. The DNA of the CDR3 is TGTGCCGCGACAGGGGACAGTATGAACACTGAAGCTTTCTTT. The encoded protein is CAATGDSMNTEAFF.

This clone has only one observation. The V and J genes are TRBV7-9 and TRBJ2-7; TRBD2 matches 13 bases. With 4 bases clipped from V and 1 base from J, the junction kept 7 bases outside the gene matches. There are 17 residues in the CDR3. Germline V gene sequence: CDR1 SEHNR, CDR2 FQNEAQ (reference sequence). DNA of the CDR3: TGTGCCAGCAGCTCAACTAGCGGGAGGGATCGATCCTACGAGCAGTACTTC. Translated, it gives CASSSTSGRDRSYEQYF.

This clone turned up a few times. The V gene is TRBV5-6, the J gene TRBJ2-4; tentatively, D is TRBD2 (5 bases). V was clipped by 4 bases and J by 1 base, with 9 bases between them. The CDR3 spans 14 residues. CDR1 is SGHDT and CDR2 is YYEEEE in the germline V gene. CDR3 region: CASSPGMAKNIQYF. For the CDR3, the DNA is TGTGCCAGCAGCCCGGGGATGGCCAAAAACATTCAGTACTTC.

CDR3 protein: CSVCQGANQPQHF. CDR3 bases: TGCAGCGTGTGCCAGGGGGCGAATCAGCCCCAGCATTTT. The rearrangement uses TRBV29-1 and TRBJ1-5; 8 nucleotides align to TRBD1. V was pared by 6 bases and J by 4 bases, with 5 bases of the junction left unmatched. The CDR3 length is 13 residues. Germline V lookup: CDR1 SQVTM, CDR2 ANQGSEA.

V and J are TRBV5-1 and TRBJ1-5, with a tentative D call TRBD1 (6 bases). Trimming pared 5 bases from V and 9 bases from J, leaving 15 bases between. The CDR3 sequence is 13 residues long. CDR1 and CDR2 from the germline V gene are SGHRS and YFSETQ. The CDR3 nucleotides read TGCGCCAGCAGGGAGTCCCAGGGGTGGCCCCAGCATTTT. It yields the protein CASRESQGWPQHF.

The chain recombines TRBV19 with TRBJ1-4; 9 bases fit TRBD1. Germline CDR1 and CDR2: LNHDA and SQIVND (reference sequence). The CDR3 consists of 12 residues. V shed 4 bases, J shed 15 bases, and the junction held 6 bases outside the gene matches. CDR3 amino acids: CASSTPDRGMFF. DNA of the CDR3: TGTGCCAGTAGTACCCCCGACAGGGGGATGTTTTTT.

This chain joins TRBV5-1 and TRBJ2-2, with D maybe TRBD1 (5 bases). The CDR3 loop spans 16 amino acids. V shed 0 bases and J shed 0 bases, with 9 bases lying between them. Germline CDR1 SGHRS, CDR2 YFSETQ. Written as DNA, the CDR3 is TGCGCCAGCAGCTTGGATACAGGAACGAACACCGGGGAGCTGTTTTTT. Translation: CASSLDTGTNTGELFF.

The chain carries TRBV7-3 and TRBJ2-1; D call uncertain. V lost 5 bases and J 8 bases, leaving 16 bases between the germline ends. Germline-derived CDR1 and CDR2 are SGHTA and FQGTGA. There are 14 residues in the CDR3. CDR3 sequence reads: CASSPTTASDEQFF. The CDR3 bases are TGTGCCAGCAGCCCCACTACGGCGTCGGATGAGCAGTTCTTC.

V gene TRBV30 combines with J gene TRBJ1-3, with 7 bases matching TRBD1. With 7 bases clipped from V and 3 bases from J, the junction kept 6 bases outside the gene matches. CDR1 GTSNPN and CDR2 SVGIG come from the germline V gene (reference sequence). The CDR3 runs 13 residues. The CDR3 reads CALGTVNGNTIYF. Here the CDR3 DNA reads TGTGCCTTAGGGACAGTTAATGGAAACACCATATATTTT.

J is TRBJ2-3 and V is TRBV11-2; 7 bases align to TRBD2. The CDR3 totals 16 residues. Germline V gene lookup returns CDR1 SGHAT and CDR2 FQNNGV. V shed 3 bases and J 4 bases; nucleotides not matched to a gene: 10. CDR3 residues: CASSLDLGGGSDTQYF. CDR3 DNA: TGTGCCAGCAGCTTGGACCTGGGGGGAGGGTCAGATACGCAGTATTTT.

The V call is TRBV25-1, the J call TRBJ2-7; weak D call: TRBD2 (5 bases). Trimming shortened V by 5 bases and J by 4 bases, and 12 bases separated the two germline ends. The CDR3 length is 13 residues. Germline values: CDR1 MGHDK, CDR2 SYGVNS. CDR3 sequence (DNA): TGTGCCAGCAGTTGGGCCGAGGGTTACGAGCAGTACTTC. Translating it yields CASSWAEGYEQYF.

CDR3 coding DNA: TGTGCCAGCAGTGAGCGCGGGAGAGGCGCTTACAATGAGCAGTTCTTC. It specifies CASSERGRGAYNEQFF. The V call is TRBV2, the J call TRBJ2-1; 7 bases align to TRBD2. The CDR3 has 16 amino acids. In germline, CDR1 is SNHLY, CDR2 FYNNEI. V was pared by 3 bases and J by 4 bases, with 9 bases of the junction left unmatched.

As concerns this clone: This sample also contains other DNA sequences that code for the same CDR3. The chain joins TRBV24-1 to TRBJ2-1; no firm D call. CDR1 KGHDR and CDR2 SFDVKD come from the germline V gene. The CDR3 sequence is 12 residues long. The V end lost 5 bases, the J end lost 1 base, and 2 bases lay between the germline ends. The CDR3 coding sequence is TGTGCCACCAGTGCGTCCTACAATGAGCAGTTCTTC. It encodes CATSASYNEQFF.

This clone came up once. CDR3 nucleotides: TGCGCCAGCAGCGTCGACTCGGCCCAAGAGACCCAGTACTTC. Residues: CASSVDSAQETQYF. The V call is TRBV5-1, the J call TRBJ2-5; D remains ambiguous. There are 14 residues in the CDR3. V was clipped by 4 bases and J by 1 base, with 11 bases between them. Germline CDR1 is SGHRS and CDR2 is YFSETQ.

For the CDR3, the DNA is TGTGCCAGCTTATCGTCAGCGGGGACGGGGAATGAGCAGTTCTTC. It encodes CASLSSAGTGNEQFF. This chain joins TRBV11-2 and TRBJ2-1; TRBD2 matches at 7 bases. The CDR3 loop spans 15 amino acids. J was trimmed by 7 bases and V by 8 bases; bases with no gene match: 14. CDR1 is SGHAT, CDR2 FQNNGV, per germline.

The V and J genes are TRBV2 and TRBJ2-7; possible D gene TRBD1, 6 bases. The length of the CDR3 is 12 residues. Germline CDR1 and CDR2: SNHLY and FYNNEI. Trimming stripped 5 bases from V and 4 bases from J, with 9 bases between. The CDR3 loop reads CASSKQGYEQYF. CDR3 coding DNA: TGTGCCAGCAGTAAACAGGGATACGAGCAGTACTTC.

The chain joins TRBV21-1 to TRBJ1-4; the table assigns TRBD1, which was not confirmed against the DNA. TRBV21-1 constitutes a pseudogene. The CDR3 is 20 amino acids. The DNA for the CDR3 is TGTGCCAGCAGCCCCAGTCGGCCCTGGGTACAGATTGCAACTAATGAAAAACTGTTTTTT. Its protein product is CASSPSRPWVQIATNEKLFF.

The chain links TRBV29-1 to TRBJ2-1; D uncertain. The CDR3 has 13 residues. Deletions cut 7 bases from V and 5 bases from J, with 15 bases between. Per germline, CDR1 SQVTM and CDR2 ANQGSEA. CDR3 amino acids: CSALVPLNNEQFF. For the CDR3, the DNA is TGCAGCGCCCTAGTTCCCCTTAACAATGAGCAGTTCTTC.

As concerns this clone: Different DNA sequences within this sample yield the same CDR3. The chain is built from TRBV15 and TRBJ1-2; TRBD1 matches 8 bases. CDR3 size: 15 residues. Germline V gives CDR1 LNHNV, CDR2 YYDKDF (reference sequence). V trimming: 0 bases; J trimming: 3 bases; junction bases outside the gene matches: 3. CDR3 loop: CATSRDRGRDYGYTF. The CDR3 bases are TGTGCCACCAGCAGAGACAGGGGGCGAGACTATGGCTACACCTTC.